The 9 T cell receptor beta chains listed next were all sequenced from one sample in a study of spatial heterogeneity in lung cancer. Each CDR3 protein is one row after TCRdb ran MiXCR on the 5' RACE reads. Seen here are about 30,000 distinct CDR3 sequences, about 7.1% observed once, and the top ten hold around 24%. Time point indicated: sample taken at primary tumor resection. These receptors' targets are unknown. Study results and caveats: One measure, the expanded intratumoral alpha and beta TCR count, tracked tumor mutation counts.

The sample was lung tumor tissue, taken at surgery. All receptors come from a male donor with early-stage non-small cell lung cancer.

This clonotype was found many times. The V call is TRBV4-1, the J call TRBJ2-7; a weak D match, TRBD1 (6 bases). V was pared by 1 base and J by 4 bases, with 11 bases between. Germline loops: CDR1 MGHRA, CDR2 YSYEKL. The CDR3 consists of 14 residues. CDR3 loop: CASSQVSGDYEQYF. CDR3 coding DNA: TGCGCCAGCAGCCAAGTGTCAGGGGATTACGAGCAGTACTTC.

This clonotype was found many times. Here the CDR3 reads CASSSSSYEQYF. For the CDR3, the DNA is TGCGCCAGCAGTTCCAGCTCCTACGAGCAGTACTTC. This rearrangement joins TRBV10-2 to TRBJ2-7, with no clear D. Trimming left V 5 bases short and J 0 bases short, with 5 bases between. Germline-derived CDR1 and CDR2 are WSHSY and SAAADI. The CDR3 contains 12 residues.

This clonotype was recorded many times. V is TRBV20-1 and J is TRBJ2-3; D may match TRBD1 or TRBD2 (6 bases each). V was clipped by 1 base and J by 3 bases, with 11 bases between them. The CDR3 extends over 14 amino acids. Germline-derived CDR1 and CDR2 are DFQATT and SNEGSKA (reference sequence). The CDR3: CSARVGGPTDTQYF. The DNA for the CDR3 is TGCAGTGCTAGAGTGGGGGGCCCGACAGATACGCAGTATTTT.

This clonotype was counted many times. The chain links TRBV6-5 to TRBJ1-2; 12 positions match TRBD1. Trimming took 7 bases from V and 6 from J; bases not matched to a gene: 15. Per the germline V gene, CDR1 is MNHEY and CDR2 is SVGAGI. This CDR3 is built from 17 residues. This chain's CDR3 is CASTFGTGGLRDHGYTF. The CDR3 DNA reads TGTGCCAGCACCTTCGGGACAGGGGGCTTGCGGGATCATGGCTACACCTTC.

J is TRBJ1-2 and V is TRBV4-3; D might be TRBD1 (5 bases). V lost 2 bases and J 8 bases, leaving 12 bases between the germline ends. Per the germline V gene, CDR1 is LGHNA and CDR2 is YSLEER. CDR3 length equals 13 residues. CDR3 sequence reads: CASSQRRRDGYTF. CDR3 DNA sequence: TGCGCCAGCAGCCAAAGGCGAAGGGACGGCTACACCTTC.

This clonotype is deemed medium-sized. J is TRBJ2-6 and V is TRBV6-5; TRBD1 is a possible D gene (5 bases). The CDR3 spans 15 residues. V lost 8 bases, J lost 0 bases, and 11 bases lay in between. From germline, CDR1 is MNHEY and CDR2 SVGAGI. In DNA form, the CDR3 reads TGTGCCAGCGGACAAGTCAACTCTGGGGCCAACGTCCTGACTTTC. Protein: CASGQVNSGANVLTF.

A few counts support this clonotype. The rearrangement uses TRBV7-2 and TRBJ1-3; the match to TRBD1 covers 7 bases. J lost 2 bases, V lost 5 bases, and 3 bases had no gene match. The CDR3 length is 14 residues. Germline values: CDR1 SGHTA, CDR2 FQGNSA. The CDR3 here is CASSQTGTGNTIYF. CDR3 nucleotides: TGTGCCAGCAGCCAGACAGGGACTGGAAACACCATATATTTT. Full variable domain (remainder filled in from reference TRBV7-2 and TRBJ1-3): GAGVSQSPSNKVTEKGKDVELRCDPISGHTALYWYRQSLGQGLEFLIYFQGNSAPDKSGLPSDRFSAERTGGSVSTLTIQRTQQEDSAVYLCASSQTGTGNTIYFGEGSWLTVV.

V and J are TRBV20-1 and TRBJ1-2; 7 bases match TRBD1. The germline CDR1 and CDR2 sequences are DFQATT and SNEGSKA (reference sequence). Unmatched junction bases numbered 5, after V lost 6 bases and J lost 1 base. The CDR3 has 13 amino acids. The CDR3 sequence is CSAAAGGNYGYTF. As DNA, the CDR3 is TGCAGTGCCGCCGCAGGGGGTAACTATGGCTACACCTTC.

This clonotype was picked up many times. CDR3 nucleotides: TGTGCCACCAGTGATGGAGGTCAGCCCCAGCATTTT. Its translation is CATSDGGQPQHF. This chain links TRBV24-1 with TRBJ1-5; D gene ambiguous. The ends were cut back, 3 bases at V and 6 bases at J, with 5 bases in the middle. CDR1 KGHDR and CDR2 SFDVKD come from the germline V gene. CDR3 length equals 12 residues.